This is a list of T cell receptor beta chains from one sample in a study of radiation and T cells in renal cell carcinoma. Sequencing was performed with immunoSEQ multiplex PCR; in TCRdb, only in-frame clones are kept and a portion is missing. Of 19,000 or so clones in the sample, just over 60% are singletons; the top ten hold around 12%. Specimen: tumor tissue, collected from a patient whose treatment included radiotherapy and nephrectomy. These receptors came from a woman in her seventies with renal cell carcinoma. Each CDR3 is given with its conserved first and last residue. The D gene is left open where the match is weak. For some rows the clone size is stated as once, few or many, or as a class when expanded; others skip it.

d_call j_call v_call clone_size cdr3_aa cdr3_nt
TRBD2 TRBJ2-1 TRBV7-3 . CASSLGGGLADNEQFF TGTGCCAGCAGCTTAGGAGGGGGACTAGCGGACAATGAGCAGTTCTTC
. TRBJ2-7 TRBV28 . CASSLSVAGIEQYF TGTGCCAGCAGTTTATCGGTGGCGGGGATCGAGCAGTACTTC
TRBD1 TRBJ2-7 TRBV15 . CATSSGGTGYEQYF TGTGCCACCAGCAGCGGGGGGACAGGGTACGAGCAGTACTTC
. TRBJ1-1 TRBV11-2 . CASSFYGEGRTAFF TGTGCCAGCAGCTTTTACGGGGAAGGTCGAACGGCTTTCTTT
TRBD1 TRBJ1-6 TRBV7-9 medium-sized CAIPGTGVSPLHF TGTGCCATCCCCGGGACAGGGGTTTCACCCCTCCACTTT
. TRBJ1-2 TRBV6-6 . CASSYGTWQGYTF TGTGCCAGCAGTTATGGGACCTGGCAGGGCTACACCTTC
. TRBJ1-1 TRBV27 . CASRPLGVGLGTEAFF TGTGCCAGCAGGCCCTTAGGGGTTGGGTTGGGCACTGAAGCTTTCTTT
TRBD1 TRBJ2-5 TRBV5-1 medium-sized CASSFGTEVAETQYF TGCGCCAGCAGCTTTGGGACAGAGGTCGCAGAGACCCAGTACTTC
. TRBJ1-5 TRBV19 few CASSIVVTDSNQPQHF TGTGCCAGTAGTATAGTCGTGACAGATAGCAATCAGCCCCAGCATTTT
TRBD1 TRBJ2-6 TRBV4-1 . CASSQGPGQGFSGANVLTF TGCGCCAGCAGCCAAGGTCCGGGACAGGGTTTCTCTGGGGCCAACGTCCTGACTTTC
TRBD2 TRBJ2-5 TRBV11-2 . CASSWRLAGGRETQYF TGTGCCAGCAGCTGGCGACTAGCGGGGGGGCGCGAGACCCAGTACTTC
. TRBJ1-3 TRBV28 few CASSFRGAGNTIYF TGTGCCAGCAGTTTTAGAGGGGCTGGAAACACCATATATTTT
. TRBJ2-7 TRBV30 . CAWSVTQGGIYEQYF TGTGCCTGGAGTGTGACTCAGGGAGGTATTTACGAGCAGTACTTC
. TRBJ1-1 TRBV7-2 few CASSPNPGQAFF TGTGCCAGCAGCCCAAATCCAGGGCAAGCTTTCTTT
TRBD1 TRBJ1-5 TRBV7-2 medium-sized CASSLETGFQQPQHF TGTGCCAGCAGCTTAGAGACAGGGTTCCAACAGCCCCAGCATTTT
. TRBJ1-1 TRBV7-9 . CASSLVQAEVDTEAFF TGTGCCAGCAGCTTAGTTCAGGCAGAGGTTGATACTGAAGCTTTCTTT
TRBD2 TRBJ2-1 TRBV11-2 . CASSPQSAGVRNEQFF TGTGCCAGCAGCCCCCAGTCGGCGGGGGTCAGGAATGAGCAGTTCTTC
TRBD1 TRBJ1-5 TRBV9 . CASSVDGDRDQPQHF TGTGCCAGCAGCGTTGACGGGGACAGGGATCAGCCCCAGCATTTT
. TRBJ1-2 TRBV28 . CASKRIGYTF TGTGCCAGCAAGAGGATTGGCTACACCTTC
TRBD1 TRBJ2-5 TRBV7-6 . CASSTTMDRRKTQYF TGTGCCAGCAGCACTACAATGGACAGGCGAAAGACCCAGTACTTC
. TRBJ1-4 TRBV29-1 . CSALGLGNEKLFF TGCAGCGCCCTGGGCCTTGGGAATGAAAAACTGTTTTTT
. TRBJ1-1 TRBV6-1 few CASGASMNTEAFF TGTGCCAGCGGGGCATCCATGAACACTGAAGCTTTCTTT
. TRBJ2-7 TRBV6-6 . CASSVRGSYEQYF TGTGCCAGCAGCGTGCGCGGGTCCTACGAGCAGTACTTC
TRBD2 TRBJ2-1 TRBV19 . CASSIDLGRNEQFF TGTGCCAGTAGTATAGATCTCGGGAGGAATGAGCAGTTCTTC
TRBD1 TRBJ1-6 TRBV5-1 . CASSFTGDAYNSPLHF TGCGCCAGCAGCTTTACAGGGGATGCCTATAATTCACCCCTCCACTTT
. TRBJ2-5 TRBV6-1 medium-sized CASSEYTTIQETQYF TGTGCCAGCAGTGAGTACACTACTATCCAAGAGACCCAGTACTTC
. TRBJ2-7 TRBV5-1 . CASSLATGAYEQYF TGCGCCAGCAGCTTGGCGACGGGAGCGTACGAGCAGTACTTC
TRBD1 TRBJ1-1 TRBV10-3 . CAISERGQGTEAFF TGTGCCATCAGTGAGCGGGGACAGGGGACTGAAGCTTTCTTT
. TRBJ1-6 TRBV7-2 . CASSLQGSEGSSPLHF TGTGCCAGCAGCTTACAGGGGTCTGAGGGGAGTTCACCCCTCCACTTT
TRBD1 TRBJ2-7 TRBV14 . CASSRRDRAYEQYF TGTGCCAGCAGCCGCCGGGACAGGGCCTACGAGCAGTACTTC
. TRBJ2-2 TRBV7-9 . CASSARDANTGELFF TGTGCCAGCAGCGCCAGGGACGCGAACACCGGGGAGCTGTTTTTT
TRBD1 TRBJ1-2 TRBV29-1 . CSVEDPGQGPPQGYTF TGCAGCGTTGAAGACCCCGGACAGGGACCGCCTCAGGGCTACACCTTC
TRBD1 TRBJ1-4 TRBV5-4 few CASSSSTGGSEKLFF TGTGCCAGCAGCTCTTCGACAGGGGGAAGTGAAAAACTGTTTTTT
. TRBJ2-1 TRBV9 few CASSVSYHSYNEQFF TGTGCCAGCAGCGTATCTTACCACTCCTACAATGAGCAGTTCTTC
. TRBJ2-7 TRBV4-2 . CASSQAARGEYEQYF TGTGCCAGCAGCCAAGCGGCCCGAGGGGAGTACGAGCAGTACTTC
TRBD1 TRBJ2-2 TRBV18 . CASFPGQGNTGELFF TGTGCCAGCTTTCCGGGACAGGGAAACACCGGGGAGCTGTTTTTT
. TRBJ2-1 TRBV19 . CASSILAWSSYNEQFF TGTGCCAGTAGTATTTTAGCGTGGAGCTCCTACAATGAGCAGTTCTTC
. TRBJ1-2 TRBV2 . CASSELGTGYTF TGTGCCAGCAGTGAACTGGGGACTGGCTACACCTTC
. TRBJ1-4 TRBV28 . CASSLDATNEKLFF TGTGCCAGCAGTTTAGACGCAACTAATGAAAAACTGTTTTTT
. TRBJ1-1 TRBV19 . CASSIGWGPNTEAFF TGTGCCAGTAGTATAGGATGGGGGCCCAACACTGAAGCTTTCTTT
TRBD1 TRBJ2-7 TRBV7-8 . CASSLERGGTGPYGQYF TGTGCCAGCAGCTTGGAAAGGGGAGGGACAGGGCCCTACGGGCAGTACTTC
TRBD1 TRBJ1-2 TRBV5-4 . CASSSPQGFYGYTF TGTGCCAGCAGCTCCCCACAGGGGTTCTATGGCTACACCTTC
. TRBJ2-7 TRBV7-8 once CASSFSGLSSYEQYF TGTGCCAGCAGCTTCTCGGGGCTGAGCTCCTACGAGCAGTACTTC
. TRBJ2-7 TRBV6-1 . CASSVDRTYEQYF TGTGCCAGCAGTGTAGACAGAACCTACGAGCAGTACTTC
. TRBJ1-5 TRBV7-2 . CASSLGSREFNGNQPQHF TGTGCCAGCAGCTTAGGGAGCAGGGAGTTCAATGGCAATCAGCCCCAGCATTTT
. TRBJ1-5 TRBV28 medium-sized CASSPMGGGQPQHF TGTGCCAGCAGTCCGATGGGGGGGGGTCAGCCCCAGCATTTT
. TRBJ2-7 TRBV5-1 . CASSSIPYSGGEQYF TGCGCCAGCAGCTCCATCCCCTATAGCGGAGGCGAGCAGTACTTC
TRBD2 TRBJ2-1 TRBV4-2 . CASSQETSGGYRDEQFF TGTGCCAGCAGCCAAGAGACTAGCGGGGGGTATCGCGATGAGCAGTTCTTC